The entry that follows covers one TCR beta chain sequence. What it recognizes is unknown. The study sampled blood at baseline, cycle 4 day 1, and cycle 7 day 1. CDR3 size: 14 residues. V shed 4 bases and J shed 1 base, with 10 bases lying between them. Germline CDR1 SGDLS, CDR2 YYNGEE. These data come from a study of OX40 agonist ivuxolimab in advanced cancers. Study in general: Eligibility rules accepted prior anti-PD-1, anti-PD-L1 or anti-CTLA-4 therapy, and under 45% had some. Study conclusions and caveats: It was also the case that some nonresponders had low normalized T-cell clonal expansion.

Clones were read by immunoSEQ multiplex PCR, and TCRdb kept only the in-frame ones, dropping some. The sample lists some 83,000 clones, 90% to 95% seen once, with around 0.69% in the top ten. The sequences come from CD4+ or CD8+ T cells sorted from blood, collected in a trial of the OX40 agonist ivuxolimab. The receptor's source is an adult with an advanced solid tumor such as melanoma, head and neck, liver or kidney cancer. V usage is TRBV9 and J usage is TRBJ2-3; D call uncertain. CDR3 coding DNA: TGTGCCAGCAGCTTCCCCCCCCGCACAGATACGCAGTATTTT. It encodes CASSFPPRTDTQYF.